Below are 7 T cell receptor beta chains sequenced from a single sample in a study of blood T cells in healthy people across ages. Together with a sample-barcoded 5' primer, a J-beta primer mix was included in a second PCR lasting about 7 to 11 cycles. From the 5' RACE reads, TCRdb called clonotypes with MiXCR, one entry per CDR3 protein. The sample shows 890,000 or so distinct CDR3 sequences, roughly 60% of them seen only once. Sequenced: blood. The receptors stem from a man aged 30 to 39 in good health.

The chain employs TRBV18 and TRBJ1-5; 8 positions match TRBD1. V shed 6 bases and J 6 bases; nucleotides not matched to a gene: 10. The CDR3 covers 15 residues. CDR1 is KGHSH, CDR2 LQKENI, per germline. CDR3 amino acids: CASSESRDRLQPQHF. CDR3 bases: TGTGCCAGCTCCGAATCGCGGGACAGGCTTCAGCCCCAGCATTTT.

The V call is TRBV7-9, the J call TRBJ2-7; 9 bases fit TRBD1. V lost 4 bases, J lost 1 base, and 8 bases stayed unmatched. The CDR3 length is 16 residues. In germline, CDR1 is SEHNR, CDR2 FQNEAQ (reference sequence). CDR3 sequence: CASSSKVGTGSYEQYF. The CDR3, as DNA: TGTGCCAGCAGCTCCAAAGTCGGGACAGGGTCCTACGAGCAGTACTTC.

This clonotype was observed a few times. The rearrangement uses TRBV6-1 and TRBJ1-1, with a tentative D call TRBD1 (6 bases). Germline values: CDR1 MNHNS, CDR2 SASEGT. Trimming left V 1 base short and J 2 bases short, with 17 bases between. The CDR3 is 17 residues long. CDR3: CASSEGTVRGVNTEAFF. The CDR3 coding sequence is TGTGCCAGCAGTGAAGGTACCGTGAGGGGGGTAAACACTGAAGCTTTCTTT.

This clonotype was seen more than once but under ten times. The chain employs TRBV27 and TRBJ2-1; TRBD2 aligns across 9 bases. From germline, CDR1 is MNHEY and CDR2 SMNVEV (reference sequence). After removal of 4 bases from V and 7 bases from J, the junction contained 8 bases not matched to a gene. The CDR3 sequence is 15 residues long. CDR3 coding DNA: TGTGCCAGCAGTTCACCGGGACTAGCTAGAAATGAGCAGTTCTTC. This codes for CASSSPGLARNEQFF.

This clonotype was observed a handful of times. The chain combines TRBV6-2 or TRBV6-3 with TRBJ2-1; D unresolved. With 2 bases removed from V and 9 bases from J, the gap between germline ends came to 17 bases. The CDR3 runs to 15 residues. CDR1 and CDR2 from the germline V gene are MNHEY and SVGEGT. The CDR3 bases are TGTGCCAGCAGTTACGAACCACGAGATGCCGGTGAGCAGTTCTTC. Translation gives CASSYEPRDAGEQFF.

The rearrangement joins TRBV6-2 or TRBV6-3 to TRBJ1-5; the D gene is possibly TRBD1 (6 bases). The CDR3 contains 15 residues. Germline V CDR1 and CDR2: MNHEY, SVGEGT. Trimming took 2 bases from V and 3 from J, leaving 11 bases between them. The CDR3 region has the DNA TGTGCCAGCAGTTACATCGGACAGAACAATCAGCCCCAGCATTTT. Translation: CASSYIGQNNQPQHF.

This chain uses TRBV6-4 with TRBJ2-3; tentatively, D is TRBD1 or TRBD2 (5 bases each). Trimming removed 6 bases at V and 5 bases at J, with 15 bases between. Per the germline V gene, CDR1 is MRHNA and CDR2 is SNTAGT. This CDR3 is built from 14 residues. The CDR3 region has the DNA TGTGCCAGCAGCCCCGGGACCTATCAAGATACGCAGTATTTT. Translated, it gives CASSPGTYQDTQYF.